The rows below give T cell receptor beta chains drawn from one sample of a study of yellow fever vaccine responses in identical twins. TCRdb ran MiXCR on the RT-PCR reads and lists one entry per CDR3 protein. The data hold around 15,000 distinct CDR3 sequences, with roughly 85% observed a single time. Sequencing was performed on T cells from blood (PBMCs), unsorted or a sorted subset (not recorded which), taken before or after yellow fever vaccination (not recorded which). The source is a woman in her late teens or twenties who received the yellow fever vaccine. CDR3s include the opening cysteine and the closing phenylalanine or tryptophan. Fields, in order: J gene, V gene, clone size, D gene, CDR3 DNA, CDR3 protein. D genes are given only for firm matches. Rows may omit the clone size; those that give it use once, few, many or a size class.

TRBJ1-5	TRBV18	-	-	TGTGCCAGCTCACCGACAGATTATAGCAATCAGCCCCAGCATTTT	CASSPTDYSNQPQHF
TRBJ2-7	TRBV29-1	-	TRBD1	TGCAGCGTCACCAAGACAGGGATATACGAGCAGTACTTC	CSVTKTGIYEQYF
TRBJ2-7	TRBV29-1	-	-	TGCAGCGTTGGTCCAGGGCAACTGGGCGAGCAGTACTTC	CSVGPGQLGEQYF
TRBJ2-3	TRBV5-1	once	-	TGCGCCAGCAGCTTGGCGTTCTCAATCAGGGCGAATACGCAGTATTTT	CASSLAFSIRANTQYF
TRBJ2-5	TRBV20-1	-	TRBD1	TGCAGTGCCCCCGACAGGGTTGAGACCCAGTACTTC	CSAPDRVETQYF
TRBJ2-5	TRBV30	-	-	TGTGCCTGGAGTGGTGGACATCAAGAGACCCAGTACTTC	CAWSGGHQETQYF
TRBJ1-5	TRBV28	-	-	TGTGCCAGCGTGGGGCGCAATCAGCCCCAGCATTTT	CASVGRNQPQHF
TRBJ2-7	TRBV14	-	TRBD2	TGTGCCAGCGGCCAAGCTGTAGCGGGGGCCTACGAGCAGTACTTC	CASGQAVAGAYEQYF
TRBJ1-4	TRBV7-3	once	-	TGTGCCAGCAGCCCCCAGCATCCAACTAATGAAAAACTGTTTTTT	CASSPQHPTNEKLFF
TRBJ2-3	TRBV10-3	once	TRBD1	TGTGCCATCAATACCGGGACAGGGAGAGATACGCAGTATTTT	CAINTGTGRDTQYF
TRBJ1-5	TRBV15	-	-	TGTGCCACCAGCAGAGATCAGGGTCAGCGGCATTTT	CATSRDQGQRHF
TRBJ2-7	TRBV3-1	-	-	TGTGCCAGCAGGAACAGGGCCTCCTACGAGCAGTACTTC	CASRNRASYEQYF
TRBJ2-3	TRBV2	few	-	TGTGCCAGCACCCTAGCGGATACGCAGTATTTT	CASTLADTQYF
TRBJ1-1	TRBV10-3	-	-	TGTGCCATCAGTGACAGGGATGAAGCTTTCTTT	CAISDRDEAFF
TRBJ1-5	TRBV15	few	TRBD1	TGTGCCACCAGCAAGGGACAGGGGGCAAACCAGCCCCAGCATTTT	CATSKGQGANQPQHF
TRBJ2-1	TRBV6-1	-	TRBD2	TGTGCCAGCAGGGCCCTTCGGACTAGTATGTTCTTC	CASRALRTSMFF
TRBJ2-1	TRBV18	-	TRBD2	TGTGCCAGCCCAAATCCACTAGCGGCCGGCTCCTACAATGAGCAGTTCTTC	CASPNPLAAGSYNEQFF
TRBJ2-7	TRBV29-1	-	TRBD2	TGCAGCGCGCTAGGGACTAGAATCTACGAGCAGTACTTC	CSALGTRIYEQYF
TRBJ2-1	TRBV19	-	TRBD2	TGTGCCAGTAGTTTGGGCGGGAGCTCCTACAATGAGCAGTTCTTC	CASSLGGSSYNEQFF
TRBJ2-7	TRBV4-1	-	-	TGCGCCAGCAGCCAAGAGACAGTTTACGAGCAGTACTTC	CASSQETVYEQYF
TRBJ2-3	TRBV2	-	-	TGTGCCAGCTGGGCAGGGAGTACAGATACGCAGTATTTT	CASWAGSTDTQYF
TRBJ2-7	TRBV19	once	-	TGTGCCAGTAGTAAGGACGGAGAGGACGAGCAGTACTTC	CASSKDGEDEQYF
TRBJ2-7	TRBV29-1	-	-	TGCAGCGTTCAAGAGGGCGCCTACTACGAGCAGTACTTC	CSVQEGAYYEQYF
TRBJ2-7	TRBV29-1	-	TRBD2	TGCAGCTCTCTGACTAGCGGGGAACACCACTACGAGCAGTACTTC	CSSLTSGEHHYEQYF
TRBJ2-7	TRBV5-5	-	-	TGTGCCAGCAGCCAAACCCCCAACACAGCCTACGAGCAGTACTTC	CASSQTPNTAYEQYF
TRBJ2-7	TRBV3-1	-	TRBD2	TGTGCCAGCAATCGGGCGGGAGAGGAGCAGTACTTC	CASNRAGEEQYF
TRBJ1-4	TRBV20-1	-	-	TGCAGTGCTAGAGATCAAAGGGGTGGTGAAAAACTGTTTTTT	CSARDQRGGEKLFF
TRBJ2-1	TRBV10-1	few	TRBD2	TGCGCCAGCAGTGAGGGACTAGCGACCTACAATGAGCAGTTCTTC	CASSEGLATYNEQFF
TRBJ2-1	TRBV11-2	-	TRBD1	TGTGCCAGCAGCATCACAAGAGGGGGCGTCGGCAATGAGCAGTTCTTC	CASSITRGGVGNEQFF
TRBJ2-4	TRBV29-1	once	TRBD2	TGCAGCGTCGGATCCGGGACTAGCGACAAAAACATTCAGTACTTC	CSVGSGTSDKNIQYF
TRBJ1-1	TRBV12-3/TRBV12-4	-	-	TGTGCCAGCAGTTTCGACCATAACAGTGAAGCTTTCTTT	CASSFDHNSEAFF
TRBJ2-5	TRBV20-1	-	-	TGCAGTGCTAGAGATAAAATTACGGGATGGGAGACCCAGTACTTC	CSARDKITGWETQYF
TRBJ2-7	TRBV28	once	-	TGTGCCAGCAGTTCCTACTACGAGCAGTACTTC	CASSSYYEQYF
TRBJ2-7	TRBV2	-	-	TGTGCCAGCCAAGCTGGACGGAGGGGAGAGTACTTC	CASQAGRRGEYF
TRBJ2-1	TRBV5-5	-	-	TGTGCCAGCAGCCCCGAGGTGTTGCCTGAGCAGTTCTTC	CASSPEVLPEQFF
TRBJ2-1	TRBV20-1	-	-	TGCAGTGCTAGAGGGCTGCGGGATGAGCAGTTCTTC	CSARGLRDEQFF
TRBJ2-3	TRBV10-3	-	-	TGTGCCATCAGTGAGCGTGGGGACGCGCAGTATTTT	CAISERGDAQYF
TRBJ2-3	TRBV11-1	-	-	TGTGCCAGCAGCTTAGTAGGCGGGGAAGATACGCAGTATTTT	CASSLVGGEDTQYF
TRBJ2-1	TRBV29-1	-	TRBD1	TGCAGCGCCCTAGGGGGACAGGAGAACTCCTACAATGAGCAGTTCTTC	CSALGGQENSYNEQFF
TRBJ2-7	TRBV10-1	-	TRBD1	TGCGCCAGCAGTGAGGGGGACAGGGCCTACGAGCAGTACTTC	CASSEGDRAYEQYF
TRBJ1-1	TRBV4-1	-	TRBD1	TGCGCCAGCAGCCAAGAAGAGGGGGCAGCTGAAGCTTTCTTT	CASSQEEGAAEAFF
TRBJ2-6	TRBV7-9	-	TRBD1	TGTGCCAGCAGCCCACAGGGGCCGGGGGCCAACGTCCTGACTTTC	CASSPQGPGANVLTF
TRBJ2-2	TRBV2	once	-	TGTGCCAGCTCTGAACAGGGAACCGGGGAGCTGTTTTTT	CASSEQGTGELFF
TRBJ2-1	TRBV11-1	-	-	TGTGCCAGCAGAACAAACAGAATCCGGAATGAGCAGTTCTTC	CASRTNRIRNEQFF
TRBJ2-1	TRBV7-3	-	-	TGTGCCAGCAGCTTAAAGGGCGCCTACAATGAGCAGTTCTTC	CASSLKGAYNEQFF
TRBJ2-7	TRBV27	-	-	TGTGCCAGCAGTTTATACGGACAGACCTACGAGCAGTACTTC	CASSLYGQTYEQYF
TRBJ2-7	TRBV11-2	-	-	TGTGCCAGCAGCTTAGGCGGCGGGTACGAGCAGTACTTC	CASSLGGGYEQYF
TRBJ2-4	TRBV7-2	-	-	TGTGCCAGCAGCTTCTTCGAAAACATTCAGTACTTC	CASSFFENIQYF
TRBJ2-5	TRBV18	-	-	TGTGCCAGCTCACCCCAGGGTCAAGAGACCCAGTACTTC	CASSPQGQETQYF
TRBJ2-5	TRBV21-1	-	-	TGTGCCAGCAGCAAAGCCCGGGACAGCTTTTACTTC	CASSKARDSFYF
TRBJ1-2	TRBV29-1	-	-	TGCAGCGTCGGGACACCTTACACCTTC	CSVGTPYTF
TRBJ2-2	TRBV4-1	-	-	TGCGCCAGCAGCCAAAGACAGGGGGAGCTGTTTTTT	CASSQRQGELFF
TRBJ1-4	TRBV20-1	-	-	TGCAGTGCTAGAGATCTATTCGGCGGGGGCCCAGCGGAAAAACTGTTTTTT	CSARDLFGGGPAEKLFF